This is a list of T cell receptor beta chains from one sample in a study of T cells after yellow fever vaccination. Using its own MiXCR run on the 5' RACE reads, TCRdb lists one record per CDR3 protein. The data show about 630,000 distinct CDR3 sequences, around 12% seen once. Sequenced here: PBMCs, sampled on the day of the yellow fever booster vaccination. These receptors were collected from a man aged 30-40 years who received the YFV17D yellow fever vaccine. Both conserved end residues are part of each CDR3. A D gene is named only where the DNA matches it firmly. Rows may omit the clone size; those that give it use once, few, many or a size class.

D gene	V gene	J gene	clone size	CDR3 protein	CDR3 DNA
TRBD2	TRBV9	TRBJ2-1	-	CASSVGLAGFNEQFF	TGTGCCAGCAGCGTAGGTCTAGCGGGATTTAATGAGCAGTTCTTC
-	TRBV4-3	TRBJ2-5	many	CASSLQTSGTQYF	TGCGCCAGCAGCCTCCAGACTAGTGGGACCCAGTACTTC
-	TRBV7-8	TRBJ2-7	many	CASSQAVGGGNSREQYF	TGTGCCAGCAGCCAGGCTGTTGGGGGAGGAAACTCCCGCGAGCAGTACTTC
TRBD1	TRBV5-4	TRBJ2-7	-	CASSFDRAEQYF	TGTGCCAGCAGCTTCGACAGGGCGGAGCAGTACTTC
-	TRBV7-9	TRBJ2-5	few	CASSPEEGQETQYF	TGTGCCAGCAGCCCAGAGGAGGGACAAGAGACCCAGTACTTC
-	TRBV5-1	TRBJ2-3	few	CASSLAGRREDTQYF	TGCGCCAGCAGCTTGGCGGGACGCCGAGAGGATACGCAGTATTTT
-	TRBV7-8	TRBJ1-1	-	CASSSHRDSRGDTEAFF	TGTGCCAGCAGCTCCCACCGGGACTCGAGAGGAGATACTGAAGCTTTCTTT
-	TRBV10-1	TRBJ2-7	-	CASSESLAAEQYF	TGCGCCAGCAGTGAGTCTTTAGCTGCCGAGCAGTACTTC
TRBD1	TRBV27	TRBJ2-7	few	CASSVPTGLGTYEQYF	TGTGCCAGCAGTGTTCCGACAGGGTTGGGCACCTACGAGCAGTACTTC
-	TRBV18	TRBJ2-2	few	CASSPPEGRDTGELFF	TGTGCCAGCTCACCACCGGAAGGCAGGGACACCGGGGAGCTGTTTTTT
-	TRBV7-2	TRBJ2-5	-	CASSFFLGTQYF	TGTGCCAGCAGCTTCTTTCTGGGGACCCAGTACTTC
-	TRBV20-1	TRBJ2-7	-	CSARFLVGEQYF	TGCAGTGCCAGGTTCCTAGTGGGTGAGCAGTACTTC
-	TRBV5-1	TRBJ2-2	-	CASSPGTASGGGTGELFF	TGCGCCAGCAGCCCCGGGACAGCGAGCGGAGGGGGAACCGGGGAGCTGTTTTTT
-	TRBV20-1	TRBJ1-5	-	CSARSGLGQPQHF	TGCAGTGCTAGATCGGGGCTGGGTCAGCCCCAGCATTTT
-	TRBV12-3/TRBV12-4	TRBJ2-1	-	CAFSFSVPHGTGNEQFF	TGTGCCTTCAGTTTTTCCGTCCCCCACGGGACGGGCAATGAGCAGTTCTTC
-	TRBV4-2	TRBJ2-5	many	CASSQDRQETQYF	TGTGCCAGCAGCCAAGATCGCCAAGAGACCCAGTACTTC
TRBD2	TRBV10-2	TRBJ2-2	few	CASNPTSGQNTGELFF	TGCGCCAGCAACCCGACTAGCGGGCAGAACACCGGGGAGCTGTTTTTT
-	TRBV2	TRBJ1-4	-	CASSEVGGPNEKLFF	TGTGCCAGCAGTGAAGTCGGGGGGCCTAATGAAAAACTGTTTTTT
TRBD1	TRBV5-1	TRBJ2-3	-	CASLGQTSTDTQYF	TGCGCCAGCCTGGGACAGACTAGCACAGATACGCAGTATTTT
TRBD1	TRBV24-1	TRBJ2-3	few	CATSSTLFRGRGTDTQYF	TGTGCCACCAGTTCAACCTTGTTCCGGGGCAGGGGGACAGATACGCAGTATTTT
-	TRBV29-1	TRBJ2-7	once	CSLTSRGSHEQYF	TGCAGCCTAACCTCGCGGGGTTCCCACGAGCAGTACTTC
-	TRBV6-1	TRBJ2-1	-	CASSTHWGPSYNEQFF	TGTGCCAGCAGTACCCACTGGGGCCCCTCCTACAATGAGCAGTTCTTC
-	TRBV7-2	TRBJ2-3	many	CASSLVPQASTDTQYF	TGTGCCAGCAGCTTAGTTCCCCAGGCTAGCACAGATACGCAGTATTTT
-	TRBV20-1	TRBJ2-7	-	CSAFPGQPYEQYF	TGCAGTGCTTTCCCGGGACAACCCTACGAGCAGTACTTC
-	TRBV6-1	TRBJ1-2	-	CASGSGTPGLGYTF	TGTGCCAGCGGCTCCGGGACACCCGGGCTTGGCTACACCTTC
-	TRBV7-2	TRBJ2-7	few	CASSKPGVREQYF	TGTGCCAGCAGCAAACCCGGCGTTAGGGAGCAGTACTTC
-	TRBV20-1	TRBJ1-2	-	CSAEDRVLLYGYTF	TGCAGTGCTGAAGATCGGGTCTTGCTTTATGGCTACACCTTC
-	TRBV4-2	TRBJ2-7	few	CASSQDYSSSYEQYF	TGTGCCAGCAGCCAAGACTACTCGAGCTCCTACGAGCAGTACTTC
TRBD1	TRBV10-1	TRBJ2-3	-	CASSDTSGTGTDTQYF	TGCGCCAGCAGTGACACCTCCGGGACAGGCACAGATACGCAGTATTTT
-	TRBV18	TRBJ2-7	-	CASSPTADPWGRGYEQYF	TGTGCCAGCTCACCGACCGCCGACCCGTGGGGGAGAGGCTACGAGCAGTACTTC
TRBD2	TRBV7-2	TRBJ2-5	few	CASSQRVLAGGTQYF	TGTGCCAGCAGCCAAAGAGTCCTAGCGGGCGGGACCCAGTACTTC
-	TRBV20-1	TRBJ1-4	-	CSAETGWEVEKLFF	TGCAGTGCCGAGACGGGGTGGGAGGTTGAAAAACTGTTTTTT
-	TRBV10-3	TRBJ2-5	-	CAISETGRETQYF	TGTGCCATCAGTGAGACAGGGAGAGAGACCCAGTACTTC
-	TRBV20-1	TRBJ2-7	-	CSARDRRQAAYEQYF	TGCAGTGCTAGAGATAGAAGGCAGGCGGCCTACGAGCAGTACTTC
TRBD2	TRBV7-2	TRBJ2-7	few	CASSERENYEQYF	TGTGCCAGCAGCGAGCGGGAGAATTACGAGCAGTACTTC